This TCR beta chain was captured in a study of T cells after posttransplantation cyclophosphamide. Study-wide points: Recipient CMV seropositivity and CMV reactivation strongly tracked TRB clonality. Tissue-infiltrating T cells from skin or gut overlapped little with blood T cells. Donor-recipient repertoire similarity was low at 1-2 months, rising over year one.

The V gene lost 0 bases and the J gene lost 6 bases, with 12 bases spanning the gap. This CDR3 has 14 residues. Germline V gene sequence: CDR1 LNHDA, CDR2 SQIVND (reference sequence). In regard to this clone: What it binds is not known.

Clones were read by immunoSEQ multiplex PCR, and TCRdb kept only the in-frame ones, dropping some. The sample contains around 22,000 clones, 89% of which appear only once. Methotrexate plus calcineurin inhibitor accompanied controls' myeloablative marrow transplants; sampling was 1 year later. The sequencing used PBMCs, collected after an allogeneic stem cell transplant with a calcineurin inhibitor and methotrexate. This receptor was taken from a female patient in her forties or fifties who received an allogeneic stem cell transplant from an unrelated donor, was CMV-positive, and had chronic GVHD only. Some T cells may be supplied by the graft donor. The chain joins TRBV19 to TRBJ2-7, with D perhaps matching TRBD1 (5 bases). This CDR3 is CASSIERGSSEQYF. CDR3 nucleotide sequence: TGTGCCAGTAGTATAGAAAGGGGATCGAGCGAGCAGTACTTC.